This record concerns one T cell receptor (beta chain) sequence. This table comes from immunoSEQ multiplex PCR, and its TCRdb copy is limited to in-frame clones, with some not included. Here the sample spans 2 million to 2.5 million clones, 95% being singletons. Germline values: CDR1 SNHLY, CDR2 FYNNEI. The CDR3 extends over 13 amino acids. V lost 7 bases to trimming and J lost 1 base, with 8 bases between them. This record comes from a study of shared clonotypes between healthy human individuals. This TCR was recovered from a man aged 18 to 30 in good health. Sequencing input: naive CD4+ T cells sorted from blood. Subset described: CD45RA+ positively selected. The rearrangement links TRBV2 to TRBJ1-5; D remains ambiguous. The CDR3 is CASTSQSNQPQHF. The CDR3 DNA reads as TGTGCCAGCACTTCACAGAGCAATCAGCCCCAGCATTTT.